The 3 T cell receptor beta chains given below trace back to one sample, sequenced in a study of blood T cell repertoires in COVID-19. Only in-frame clones appear in the TCRdb table, and some are missing; sequencing was by immunoSEQ multiplex PCR. Counted here are about 260,000 clones, 86% occurring once; the ten biggest clones make up 3.5% to 4%. The specimen sequenced was peripheral blood. Receptor source: a young man with active or convalescent COVID-19.

V gene TRBV6-5 combines with J gene TRBJ2-6; D is perhaps TRBD1 (6 bases). Trimming left V 6 bases short and J 0 bases short, with 9 bases between. This CDR3 contains 15 residues. Germline V gene lookup returns CDR1 MNHEY and CDR2 SVGAGI. The CDR3 nucleotides are TGTGCCAGCAGCGGGACAAACTCTGGGGCCAACGTCCTGACTTTC. It specifies CASSGTNSGANVLTF.

This sequence joins TRBV5-1 and TRBJ2-1, with D unresolved. Germline CDR1 SGHRS, CDR2 YFSETQ. This CDR3 comprises 14 residues. Trimming took off 0 bases at V and 4 bases at J, with 8 bases between the two ends. CDR3 bases: TGCGCCAGCAGCTTGGCCCCCGAGTACAATGAGCAGTTCTTC. Its protein is CASSLAPEYNEQFF.

The genes are TRBV6-1 and TRBJ2-2; no firm D call. Germline loops: CDR1 MNHNS, CDR2 SASEGT. The V end was cut by 2 bases, the J end by 2 bases, with 12 bases between. This CDR3 region has 16 residues. For the CDR3, the DNA is TGTGCCAGCAGTGAACTTAGAGCTCTAAACACCGGGGAGCTGTTTTTT. Encoded protein: CASSELRALNTGELFF.